This T cell receptor (beta chain) derives from a study of vaccination and CD4 T cells after COVID-19. Whole-study context: Cells were stimulated with overlapping spike peptides from SARS-CoV-2, HCoV-NL63, HCoV-OC43 and HCoV-229E.

Comment on this clonotype: Its antigen is unidentified.

The treatment denotes: roughly nine-day PBMC culture with coronavirus spike peptide pools or control peptides (ViraFEST assay). Antigen-specific T cells were expanded with peptide pools by ViraFEST, and TCRs were then sequenced. Study observations and caveats: Convalescent patients' vaccine-specific clones were spike mono-reactive in 304 of 307 cases.

V was clipped by 3 bases and J by 7 bases, with 8 bases between them. The CDR3 loop spans 13 amino acids. Per germline, CDR1 SGHNT and CDR2 YYREEE (reference sequence). Sequencing of DNA taken from cultured CD4+ T cells relied on the Oncomine TCR Beta short-read assay. MiXCR, run by TCRdb on the PCR reads, gives a single entry per CDR3 protein. The sample lists about 13,000 distinct CDR3 sequences; around 50% were seen once. This sequence was found in a human donor who had recovered from COVID-19. The chain uses TRBV5-4 and TRBJ1-6; perhaps TRBD1 as D (5 bases). The sample consisted of CD4+ T cells from blood, cultured in vitro. The CDR3, as DNA: TGTGCCAGCAGCTCGGACAAGAATTCACCCCTCCACTTT. Its protein product is CASSSDKNSPLHF.